Shown below are 26 T cell receptor beta chains from a single sample sequenced in a study of T-cell reconstitution after alpha-beta-depleted transplantation in children. TCRbeta library construction was performed incorporating unique molecular identifiers. Using its own MiXCR run on the PCR reads, TCRdb lists one record per CDR3 protein. The data hold about 340,000 distinct CDR3 sequences, with 13% observed a single time. The source was PBMCs, collected from the stem cell graft. The origin of the receptors is a human donor who donated a stem cell graft to a child with Fanconi anemia.

This clonotype has only a few counts. The chain has TRBV2 and TRBJ2-5; D call uncertain. Germline CDR1 SNHLY, CDR2 FYNNEI. The germline V and J ends were trimmed by 5 bases and 1 base, with 8 bases remaining between them. CDR3 size: 13 residues. CDR3 in DNA: TGTGCCAGCAGTCCATACCTCCAAGAGACCCAGTACTTC. Translation gives CASSPYLQETQYF.

Ten or more counts support this clonotype. This chain connects TRBV4-3 to TRBJ1-2, with D possibly matching TRBD1 (6 bases). V dropped 0 bases and J dropped 4 bases, with 12 bases sitting between them. Per germline, CDR1 LGHNA and CDR2 YSLEER. This CDR3 comprises 15 residues. The CDR3 bases are TGCGCCAGCAGCCAAGATTCGGACAGCCCCTATGGCTACACCTTC. Protein product: CASSQDSDSPYGYTF.

The table lists this clonotype with many counts. The chain carries TRBV20-1 and TRBJ2-1; 14 bases agree with TRBD2. V was clipped by 5 bases and J by 0 bases; unmatched bases: 3. The CDR3 has 16 residues. CDR1 and CDR2 from the germline V gene are DFQATT and SNEGSKA (reference sequence). CDR3 protein: CSAGLAGGLSYNEQFF. As DNA, the CDR3 is TGCAGTGCTGGACTAGCGGGGGGCCTCTCCTACAATGAGCAGTTCTTC.

This clonotype appeared many times. This rearrangement joins TRBV7-2 to TRBJ1-2; a possible D gene is TRBD1 (5 bases). Trimming left V 5 bases short and J 0 bases short, with 19 bases between. This CDR3 spans 17 amino acids. Germline V CDR1 and CDR2: SGHTA, FQGNSA. CDR3 sequence (DNA): TGTGCCAGCAGCAAACTGGGGGGAGAAGGGGCTAACTATGGCTACACCTTC. It translates to CASSKLGGEGANYGYTF.

This clonotype was seen only a few times. V is TRBV11-2 and J is TRBJ2-3, with TRBD2 matching 9 bases. This CDR3 region has 18 residues. CDR1 and CDR2 (germline): SGHAT, FQNNGV. Trimming at V came to 3 bases and at J to 6 bases, leaving 16 bases not matched to a gene. The CDR3 nucleotides read TGTGCCAGCAGCTTCCAACCGACCGGCGGGGGGGTGGTGGATACGCAGTATTTT. Amino acid sequence: CASSFQPTGGGVVDTQYF.

The chain carries TRBV20-1 and TRBJ1-2; 8 nucleotides line up with TRBD1. Losses at the gene ends were 1 base for V and 7 bases for J; bases not matched to a gene: 5. CDR1 is DFQATT, CDR2 SNEGSKA, per germline (reference sequence). This CDR3 has 13 residues. This CDR3 reads CSARGTGFFGYTF. The CDR3 DNA reads as TGCAGTGCTAGAGGGACAGGGTTTTTTGGCTACACCTTC.

The chain uses TRBV3-1 and TRBJ2-2; TRBD1 is a possible D gene (6 bases). V dropped 4 bases and J dropped 4 bases, with 10 bases sitting between them. This CDR3 has 14 residues. Germline values: CDR1 LGHDT, CDR2 YNNKEL (reference sequence). In DNA form, the CDR3 reads TGTGCCAGCAGCCGGACAGCCAGCACCGGGGAGCTGTTTTTT. Its translation: CASSRTASTGELFF.

This chain connects TRBV10-3 to TRBJ2-6; possible D gene TRBD1, 5 bases. The CDR3 has 15 amino acids. Germline CDR1 and CDR2: ENHRY and SYGVKD. V was clipped by 10 bases and J by 0 bases, with 13 bases between them. The CDR3 protein is CATHPQGSGANVLTF. CDR3 DNA: TGTGCCACACACCCCCAGGGCTCTGGGGCCAACGTCCTGACTTTC.

In this sample, this clonotype turned up many times. This chain links TRBV21-1 with TRBJ1-1; the table's D gene call, TRBD1, was not cross checked with the DNA. TRBV21-1 is assigned pseudogene status. The CDR3 is made up of 17 amino acids. CDR3 protein: CASSKARKDRLNTEAFF. The DNA for the CDR3 is TGTGCCAGCAGCAAAGCGCGTAAGGACAGATTGAACACTGAAGCTTTCTTT.

In this sample, this clonotype turned up a few times. Here the CDR3 DNA reads TGTGCCAGCAGCCTCCCGCGGGGGCCTGGAAACACCATATATTTT. Its translation is CASSLPRGPGNTIYF. The chain has TRBV3-1 and TRBJ1-3, with D perhaps matching TRBD1 (6 bases). Germline CDR1 LGHDT, CDR2 YNNKEL (reference sequence). This CDR3 has 15 amino acids. With 4 bases removed from V and 2 bases from J, the gap between germline ends came to 12 bases.

This clonotype turned up a few times. The rearrangement uses TRBV12-3 or TRBV12-4 and TRBJ2-5, with 8 bases matching TRBD1. The V gene end was trimmed by 4 bases and the J gene end by 2 bases; junction bases not matched to a gene: 0. The CDR3 consists of 13 residues. In nucleotides, the CDR3 is TGTGCCAGCAGTTGGACAGGGCAAGAGACCCAGTACTTC. Its protein is CASSWTGQETQYF.

The rearrangement joins TRBV20-1 to TRBJ2-5; possible D gene TRBD1, 6 bases. Germline loops: CDR1 DFQATT, CDR2 SNEGSKA (reference sequence). V lost 1 base, J lost 8 bases, and 20 bases lay in between. CDR3 length: 15 residues. CDR3: CSARGTLEGVGTQYF. Written as DNA, the CDR3 is TGCAGTGCTAGAGGGACACTAGAGGGGGTAGGAACCCAGTACTTC.

The CDR3 spells CASRHRDTQETQYF. The CDR3 DNA reads as TGTGCCAGCAGACACCGGGACACCCAAGAGACCCAGTACTTC. The J gene is TRBJ2-5, the V gene TRBV12-3 or TRBV12-4; the D gene is possibly TRBD1 (6 bases). The V gene lost 6 bases and the J gene lost 1 base, with 12 bases spanning the gap. CDR3 length: 14 residues.

The J gene is TRBJ1-4, the V gene TRBV7-9; D not certain. With 3 bases removed from V and 6 bases from J, the gap between germline ends came to 11 bases. In germline, CDR1 is SEHNR, CDR2 FQNEAQ (reference sequence). The CDR3 sequence is 14 residues long. The CDR3 loop is CASSFLGHDEKLFF. CDR3 nucleotides: TGTGCCAGCAGCTTTTTAGGTCATGATGAAAAACTGTTTTTT. The variable domain in full, completed from reference TRBV7-9 and TRBJ1-4, reads DTGVSQNPRHKITKRGQNVTFRCDPISEHNRLYWYRQTLGQGPEFLTYFQNEAQLEKSRLLSDRFSAERPKGSFSTLEIQRTEQGDSAMYLCASSFLGHDEKLFFGSGTQLSVL.

This clonotype has a single count. At one of its ends the junction is not consistent with the germline gene, which may arise from a read error. The chain employs TRBV2 and TRBJ1-2; D uncertain. Germline V lookup: CDR1 SNHLY, CDR2 FYNNEI. The CDR3 extends over 13 amino acids. The CDR3 loop reads CASSEEGSYGHTF. The CDR3 DNA is TGTGCCAGCAGTGAAGAGGGTAGTTATGGCCACACCTTC. The full variable domain, rest sourced from reference TRBV2 and TRBJ1-2, is EPEVTQTPSHQVTQMGQEVILRCVPISNHLYFYWYRQILGQKVEFLVSFYNNEISEKSEIFDDQFSVERPDGSNFTLKIRSTKLEDSAMYFCASSEEGSYGHTFGSGTRLTVV.

This clonotype has a count of ten or more. The rearrangement joins TRBV5-5 to TRBJ1-5; TRBD1 is a possible D gene (5 bases). The CDR3 consists of 13 residues. The ends were cut back, 1 base at V and 5 bases at J, with 7 bases in the middle. CDR1 is SGHKS and CDR2 is YYEKEE in the germline V gene (reference sequence). Here the CDR3 DNA reads TGTGCCAGCAGCTTGAGGGGCGATCAGCCCCAGCATTTT. Its translation: CASSLRGDQPQHF.

This clonotype appeared a few times. CDR3 residues: CASTFNNDRVHGYTF. CDR3 sequence (DNA): TGCGCCAGCACCTTTAACAATGACAGGGTCCATGGCTACACCTTC. This sequence joins TRBV5-1 and TRBJ1-2; 7 bases map to TRBD1. V dropped 6 bases and J dropped 6; count of bases not matched to a gene: 14. From germline, CDR1 is SGHRS and CDR2 YFSETQ. The CDR3 is 15 residues long. Supplemented by reference TRBV5-1 and TRBJ1-2, the full variable domain reads KAGVTQTPRYLIKTRGQQVTLSCSPISGHRSVSWYQQTPGQGLQFLFEYFSETQRNKGNFPGRFSGRQFSNSRSEMNVSTLELGDSALYLCASTFNNDRVHGYTFGSGTRLTVV.

Note on this clonotype: Sequence at one end of the junction differs from germline and may be a read error. This rearrangement joins TRBV20-1 to TRBJ2-1, with D perhaps TRBD2 (7 bases). From germline, CDR1 is DFQATT and CDR2 SNEGSKA (reference sequence). The CDR3 is 14 residues long. The CDR3 sequence is CCARGGGPYNEQFF. The CDR3 DNA follows: TGCTGTGCTAGAGGGGGGGGCCCCTACAATGAGCAGTTCTTC.

As regards this clonotype: At one boundary the junction diverges from the germline segment, which might be a read error. The V and J genes are TRBV3-1 and TRBJ2-1, with 11 bases lining up with TRBD2. Germline CDR1 is LGHDT and CDR2 is YNNKEL (reference sequence). This CDR3 spans 16 amino acids. The DNA for the CDR3 is TGTGCCACCAGCAAAGAGACTAGCGGGGTGTACAATGAGCAGTTCTTC. Amino acids: CATSKETSGVYNEQFF.

This clonotype was detected many times. The chain has TRBV5-1 and TRBJ2-7, with a weak D call TRBD1 (5 bases). There are 14 residues in the CDR3. V lost 2 bases and J lost 2, with 11 bases in between. Germline V gene lookup returns CDR1 SGHRS and CDR2 YFSETQ. CDR3: CASSFTGPPYEQYV. The CDR3, as DNA: TGCGCCAGCAGCTTTACAGGACCACCCTACGAGCAGTACGTC.

The gene calls are TRBV7-2 and TRBJ2-7, with 8 bases identical to TRBD2. The V segment lost 5 bases and the J segment 3 bases; nucleotides outside the gene matches: 6. The CDR3 runs 14 residues. CDR1 is SGHTA, CDR2 FQGNSA, per germline. CDR3 nucleotide sequence: TGTGCCAGCAGCCCCCGGGGGGGCCTCTACGAGCAGTACTTC. This gives the protein CASSPRGGLYEQYF.

Only a few counts were recorded for this clonotype. V usage is TRBV7-9 and J usage is TRBJ1-2, with TRBD1 as a possible D gene (6 bases). The V gene lost 3 bases and the J gene lost 9 bases, with 11 bases spanning the gap. The length of the CDR3 is 12 residues. The germline V gene has CDR1 SEHNR and CDR2 FQNEAQ (reference sequence). The CDR3 DNA follows: TGTGCCAGCAGCTTTAACAGGGAGCGCTACACCTTC. Encoded protein: CASSFNRERYTF. Based on the CDR3 plus reference TRBV7-9 and TRBJ1-2, the full variable domain is DTGVSQNPRHKITKRGQNVTFRCDPISEHNRLYWYRQTLGQGPEFLTYFQNEAQLEKSRLLSDRFSAERPKGSFSTLEIQRTEQGDSAMYLCASSFNRERYTFGSGTRLTVV.

The chain is built from TRBV20-1 and TRBJ2-4; TRBD2 matches 7 bases. V lost 6 bases to trimming and J lost 4 bases; unmatched junction nucleotides: 9. CDR1 is DFQATT and CDR2 is SNEGSKA in the germline V gene (reference sequence). The CDR3 runs to 14 residues. For the CDR3, the DNA is TGCAGTGCAAAGGCGGGGGATCCAAAAAACATTCAGTACTTC. Its translation is CSAKAGDPKNIQYF.

This clonotype has more than one count but fewer than ten. The V call is TRBV7-8, the J call TRBJ2-7; D tentatively reads TRBD1 or TRBD2 (5 bases each). This CDR3 is 13 amino acids long. Germline assignment: CDR1 SGHVS and CDR2 FQNEAQ. V lost 9 bases and J lost 0, with 12 bases in between. As DNA, the CDR3 is TGTGCCAGTTCCCGGGACGCCTCCTACGAGCAGTACGTC. Amino acid sequence: CASSRDASYEQYV.

This clonotype appeared many times. This chain joins TRBV6-2 or TRBV6-3 and TRBJ2-2, with unresolved D. In germline, CDR1 is MNHEY, CDR2 SVGEGT. The CDR3 spans 12 residues. V was trimmed by 6 bases and J by 6 bases, leaving 8 bases between them. CDR3 loop: CASSLLPGELFF. In DNA form, the CDR3 reads TGTGCCAGCAGCTTACTCCCCGGGGAGCTGTTTTTT.

Turning to this clonotype: A much larger clone differs by one base, so this may be a read error. Since the CDR3 does not end with the conserved phenylalanine or tryptophan, this likely comes from a read error. This chain uses TRBV12-3 or TRBV12-4 with TRBJ1-1; maybe TRBD1 (5 bases). Trimming left V 7 bases short and J 5 bases short, with 17 bases between. The CDR3 length is 14 residues. The DNA for the CDR3 is TGTGCCAGCATCCCGGCTGGGGGTATGACTGAAGCTTTCTGT. Residues: CASIPAGGMTEAFC.